This T cell receptor (beta chain) was retrieved from a study of T cell responses to AZD1222 COVID-19 vaccine. Overall study findings and caveats: Two AZD1222 administrations were followed by greater Spike-specific TCR breadth and depth. Most donors were white British, females outnumbered males, and clonal diversity was possibly underestimated. Among vaccine-associated CD4 TCRs, coverage spanned spike, with dominance at 160-218 and 743-854.

On this clone itself: The target antigen is unknown.

Profiled with immunoSEQ multiplex PCR; TCRdb holds only in-frame clones, not every one. The sample includes about 180,000 clones, 85% to 90% of them seen just once. The TCR comes from an adult who received the AZD1222 COVID-19 vaccine. This specimen was peripheral blood, taken 28 days after the second AZD1222 dose.

The CDR3 reads CAWSPRGTREQYF. For the CDR3, the DNA is TGTGCCTGGAGTCCCAGGGGGACACGCGAGCAGTACTTC. The rearrangement links TRBV30 to TRBJ2-7; 7 positions agree with TRBD1. The germline CDR1 and CDR2 sequences are GTSNPN and SVGIG (reference sequence). The CDR3 is 13 residues long. V gave up 2 bases and J gave up 6 bases; unmatched junction bases: 7.